This T cell receptor beta chain was recovered during a study of Graves' ophthalmopathy and Graves' hyperthyroidism. CDR3 length: 13 amino acids. Trimming cost V 5 bases and J 7 bases, with 12 bases left between them. Ages of hyperthyroidism patients ran from 18 to 65, and their diagnoses were new, under 2 months' duration. Orbital computed tomography, thyroid ultrasound, TRAb, serum thyroxine and clinical symptoms formed the basis of diagnosis. As the starting material, more than 7.5 ml of fresh peripheral blood yielded the PBMCs. This clonotype appeared a few times. Researchers took RNA transcripts and amplified TCR beta CDR3 regions from them. An initial RT-PCR round employing HTBI primers preceded a second-round multiplex PCR. TCRdb reanalysed the multiplex PCR reads using MiXCR and keeps one entry per CDR3 protein. This sample carries just over 400,000 distinct CDR3 sequences, around 20% of them seen once, and the ten largest clones take around 3%.

The sample comprised peripheral blood. The receptor was isolated from a woman younger than 35 with stable Graves' hyperthyroidism. The chain links TRBV12-3 or TRBV12-4 to TRBJ1-3; unclear D gene. DNA for the CDR3: TGTGCCAGCAGTCCAGACCGAGGGAACACCATATATTTT. Protein: CASSPDRGNTIYF.